This entry is about one T cell receptor (beta chain). The V gene lost 5 bases and the J gene lost 6 bases, with 10 bases spanning the gap. The CDR3 has 13 residues. Germline V gene lookup returns CDR1 LNHNV and CDR2 YYDKDF (reference sequence). This entry belongs to a study of CD8 T cells in Susac syndrome. When the RNA was reverse transcribed, random hexamers were used with an input of about 0.5 to 1 ug. TCRdb processed the immunoSEQ multiplex PCR reads anew with MiXCR; each CDR3 protein has one entry. This table has about 440,000 distinct CDR3 sequences, roughly 85% appearing once. The chain employs TRBV15 and TRBJ1-4; D call uncertain. The sample was CD8+ T cells from PBMCs. The receptor was derived from a human donor with multiple sclerosis. CDR3 bases: TGTGCCACCAGCGAGAGGGTGTATGAAAAACTGTTTTTT. It yields the protein CATSERVYEKLFF.